This T cell receptor beta chain was obtained from a study of vaccination and CD4 T cells after COVID-19. J lost 0 bases, V lost 2 bases, and 3 bases had no gene match. The CDR3 spans 16 residues. The germline V gene encodes CDR1 MNHEY and CDR2 SVGAGI. Sequenced with the Oncomine TCR Beta short-read assay was DNA taken from cultured CD4+ T cells. TCRdb re-derived calls from the PCR reads in MiXCR, one entry per CDR3 protein. The sample has about 4,500 distinct CDR3 sequences, approximately 48% seen once. Treatment described: approximately nine-day PBMC culture with coronavirus spike peptide pools or control peptides (ViraFEST assay). This clonotype was picked up a small number of times. The antigen is not known.

The source is a human donor who had recovered from COVID-19. This chain links TRBV6-5 with TRBJ2-7; 11 bases map to TRBD2. The sample was CD4+ T cells from blood, cultured in vitro. Here the CDR3 DNA reads TGTGCCAGCAGTTACGGGACTAGCGGACGCTCCTACGAGCAGTACTTC. It translates to CASSYGTSGRSYEQYF.